This passage covers 12 T cell receptor beta chains from one sample sequenced in a study of blood T cell repertoires in COVID-19. Libraries were prepared by immunoSEQ multiplex PCR; TCRdb keeps only in-frame clonotypes and omits some of them. Here the sample spans more than 200,000 clones, around 89% being singletons. The material sequenced was PBMCs or T cells enriched from blood (not recorded which). The receptors originated from a woman aged 25 to 39 who had recovered from COVID-19.

The chain has TRBV18 and TRBJ1-2; D might be TRBD1 (6 bases). The CDR3 has 14 residues. Trimming took 0 bases from V and 6 from J, leaving 11 bases between them. Looked up from germline, CDR1 is KGHSH and CDR2 is LQKENI. CDR3 in amino acids: CASSPPVQGHGYTF. CDR3 nucleotide sequence: TGTGCCAGCTCACCACCGGTACAGGGCCATGGCTACACCTTC. The whole variable domain, remainder taken from reference TRBV18 and TRBJ1-2, is NAGVMQNPRHLVRRRGQEARLRCSPMKGHSHVYWYRQLPEEGLKFMVYLQKENIIDESGMPKERFSAEFPKEGPSILRIQQVVRGDSAAYFCASSPPVQGHGYTFGSGTRLTVV.

This chain connects TRBV19 to TRBJ1-1; 10 bases are shared with TRBD1. V was pared by 7 bases and J by 5 bases, with 13 bases of the junction left unmatched. The CDR3 contains 16 residues. Germline V gene data show CDR1 as LNHDA and CDR2 as SQIVND (reference sequence). CDR3 loop: CASTEDRGIWKTEAFF. CDR3 DNA: TGTGCCAGTACCGAGGACAGGGGGATTTGGAAAACTGAAGCTTTCTTT. Full variable domain (missing parts from reference TRBV19 and TRBJ1-1): DGGITQSPKYLFRKEGQNVTLSCEQNLNHDAMYWYRQDPGQGLRLIYYSQIVNDFQKGDIAEGYSVSREKKESFPLTVTSAQKNPTAFYLCASTEDRGIWKTEAFFGQGTRLTVV.

V usage is TRBV28 and J usage is TRBJ1-6; 7 nucleotides line up with TRBD1. The germline CDR1 and CDR2 sequences are MDHEN and SYDVKM. V lost 2 bases, J lost 3 bases, and 4 bases stayed unmatched. The CDR3 runs to 16 residues. The CDR3 DNA reads as TGTGCCAGCAGTTTACCCCAGGGGGACTATAATTCACCCCTCCACTTT. It yields the protein CASSLPQGDYNSPLHF.

This clone was seen just once. The chain uses TRBV29-1 and TRBJ2-3; 8 bases map to TRBD1. V lost 7 bases and J lost 2; bases outside the gene matches: 8. The CDR3 is made up of 14 amino acids. Germline CDR1 SQVTM, CDR2 ANQGSEA. CDR3 coding DNA: TGCAGCGCACTGAAGGGACAGGCCACAGATACGCAGTATTTT. This encodes CSALKGQATDTQYF.

The chain couples TRBV7-8 to TRBJ2-7; 9 positions match TRBD1. Unmatched junction bases numbered 8, after V lost 5 bases and J lost 3 bases. Per germline, CDR1 SGHVS and CDR2 FQNEAQ. This CDR3 has 15 residues. CDR3 sequence: CASSPGQGSGYEQYF. Written as DNA, the CDR3 is TGTGCCAGCAGCCCGGGACAGGGTAGCGGCTACGAGCAGTACTTC.

The chain links TRBV27 to TRBJ2-2; 9 bases fit TRBD1. This CDR3 is 14 amino acids long. V dropped 5 bases and J dropped 5; count of bases not matched to a gene: 3. CDR1 and CDR2 (germline): MNHEY, SMNVEV (reference sequence). The CDR3 sequence: CASSLDRGTGELFF. DNA of the CDR3: TGTGCCAGCAGTCTGGACAGGGGTACCGGGGAGCTGTTTTTT.

The chain joins TRBV3-1 (or the pseudogene TRBV3-2) to TRBJ2-7; TRBD2 matches 7 bases. With V trimmed by 2 bases and J by 2 bases, 9 bases remained unmatched. The germline CDR1 and CDR2 sequences are LGHDT and YNNKEL (reference sequence). This CDR3 region has 16 residues. CDR3 sequence (DNA): TGTGCCAGCAGCCAACGGTTAGCGGGTCGACCCTACGAGCAGTACTTC. Encoded protein: CASSQRLAGRPYEQYF.

J is TRBJ1-2 and V is TRBV3-1 (or the pseudogene TRBV3-2); the match to TRBD1 covers 7 bases. Per germline, CDR1 LGHDT and CDR2 YNNKEL (reference sequence). The length of the CDR3 is 15 residues. The V segment lost 1 base and the J segment 4 bases; nucleotides outside the gene matches: 6. In DNA form, the CDR3 reads TGTGCCAGCAGCCAAGGTTTAACAGGGGTCTATGGCTACACCTTC. Protein sequence: CASSQGLTGVYGYTF.

The V gene is TRBV27, the J gene TRBJ2-3, with 8 bases identical to TRBD2. The CDR3 is made up of 14 amino acids. V was pared by 4 bases and J by 4 bases, with 4 bases of the junction left unmatched. The germline V gene encodes CDR1 MNHEY and CDR2 SMNVEV (reference sequence). CDR3 bases: TGTGCCAGCAGTTCCGGGACTAGGGCAGATACGCAGTATTTT. Translation: CASSSGTRADTQYF.

The rearrangement joins TRBV3-1 (or the pseudogene TRBV3-2) to TRBJ2-7; D may be TRBD2 (6 bases). The CDR3 is 17 amino acids. Germline V CDR1 and CDR2: LGHDT, YNNKEL (reference sequence). V lost 2 bases and J 5 bases, leaving 22 bases between the germline ends. The CDR3 nucleotides read TGTGCCAGCAGCCAACACCGACCGGGACTCCCAGAGGACGAGCAGTACTTC. Protein sequence: CASSQHRPGLPEDEQYF.

This clone has only one observation. The genes are TRBV5-1 and TRBJ2-1; tentative D call: TRBD2 (6 bases). Germline loops: CDR1 SGHRS, CDR2 YFSETQ. With 0 bases removed from V and 3 bases from J, the gap between germline ends came to 16 bases. This CDR3 is built from 17 residues. The CDR3 spells CASSLDPGQGGYNEQFF. The DNA of the CDR3 is TGCGCCAGCAGCTTGGACCCCGGCCAGGGAGGCTACAATGAGCAGTTCTTC.

CDR3: CASRAGQGALDGYTF. CDR3 DNA: TGCGCCAGCAGGGCGGGACAGGGGGCTCTCGATGGCTACACCTTC. The gene calls are TRBV5-1 and TRBJ1-2; 12 nucleotides line up with TRBD1. Germline V gene lookup returns CDR1 SGHRS and CDR2 YFSETQ. The CDR3 covers 15 residues. V shed 5 bases and J 6 bases; nucleotides not matched to a gene: 8.